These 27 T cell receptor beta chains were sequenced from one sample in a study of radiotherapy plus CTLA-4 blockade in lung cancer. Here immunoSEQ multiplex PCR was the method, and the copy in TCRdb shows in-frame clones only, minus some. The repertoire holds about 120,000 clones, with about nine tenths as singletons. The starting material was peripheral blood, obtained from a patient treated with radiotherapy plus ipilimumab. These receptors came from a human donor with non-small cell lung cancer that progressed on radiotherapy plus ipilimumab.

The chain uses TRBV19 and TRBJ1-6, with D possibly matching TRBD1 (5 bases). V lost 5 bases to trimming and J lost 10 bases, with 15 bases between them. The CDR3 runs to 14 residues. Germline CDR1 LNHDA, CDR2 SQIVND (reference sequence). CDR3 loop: CASSAGMTGSPLHF. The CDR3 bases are TGTGCCAGTAGTGCAGGGATGACGGGATCACCCCTCCACTTT.

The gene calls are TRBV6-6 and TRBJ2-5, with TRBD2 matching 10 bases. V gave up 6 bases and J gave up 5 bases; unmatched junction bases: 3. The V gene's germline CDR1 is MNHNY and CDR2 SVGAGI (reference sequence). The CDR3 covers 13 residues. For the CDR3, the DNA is TGTGCCAGCAGGGGGACTAGCGTTGAGACCCAGTACTTC. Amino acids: CASRGTSVETQYF.

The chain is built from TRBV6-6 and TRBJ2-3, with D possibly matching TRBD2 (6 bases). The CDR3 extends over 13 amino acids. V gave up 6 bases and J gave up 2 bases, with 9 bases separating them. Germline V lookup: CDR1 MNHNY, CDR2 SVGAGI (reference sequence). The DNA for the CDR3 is TGTGCCAGCAGCCGGGACTTCACAGATACGCAGTATTTT. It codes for CASSRDFTDTQYF.

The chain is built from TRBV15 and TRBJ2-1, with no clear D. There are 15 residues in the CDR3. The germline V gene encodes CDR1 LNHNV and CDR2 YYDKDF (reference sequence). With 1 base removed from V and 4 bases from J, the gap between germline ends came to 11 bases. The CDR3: CATSRAAGRYNEQFF. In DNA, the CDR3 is TGTGCCACCAGCAGAGCGGCAGGAAGGTACAATGAGCAGTTCTTC.

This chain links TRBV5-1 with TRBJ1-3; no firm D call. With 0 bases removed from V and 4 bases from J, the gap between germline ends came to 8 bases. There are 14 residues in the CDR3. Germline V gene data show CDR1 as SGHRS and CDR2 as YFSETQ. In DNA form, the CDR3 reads TGCGCCAGCAGCTTGGGTGGAGGCGGAAACACCATATATTTT. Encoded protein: CASSLGGGGNTIYF.

The CDR3 loop is CSVESRELPYNEQFF. The CDR3 coding sequence is TGCAGCGTTGAAAGTCGGGAGCTTCCCTACAATGAGCAGTTCTTC. The J gene is TRBJ2-1, the V gene TRBV29-1; D may be TRBD2 (6 bases). The CDR3 totals 15 residues. Trimming pared 2 bases from V and 2 bases from J, leaving 13 bases between. Germline-derived CDR1 and CDR2 are SQVTM and ANQGSEA.

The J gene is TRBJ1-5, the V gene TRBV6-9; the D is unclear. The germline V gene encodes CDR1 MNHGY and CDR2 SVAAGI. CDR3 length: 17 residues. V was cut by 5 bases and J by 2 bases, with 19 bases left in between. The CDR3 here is CASSPCPGVVGNQPQHF. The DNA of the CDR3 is TGTGCCAGCAGTCCCTGCCCCGGGGTCGTGGGCAATCAGCCCCAGCATTTT.

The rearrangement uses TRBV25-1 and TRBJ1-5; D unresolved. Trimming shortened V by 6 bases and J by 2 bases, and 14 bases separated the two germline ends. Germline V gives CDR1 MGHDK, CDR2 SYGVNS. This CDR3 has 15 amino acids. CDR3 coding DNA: TGTGCCAGCAGCTCTGACACGTATGGCAATCAGCCCCAGCATTTT. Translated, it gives CASSSDTYGNQPQHF. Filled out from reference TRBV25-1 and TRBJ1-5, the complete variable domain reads EADIYQTPRYLVIGTGKKITLECSQTMGHDKMYWYQQDPGMELHLIHYSYGVNSTEKGDLSSESTVSRIRTEHFPLTLESARPSHTSQYLCASSSDTYGNQPQHFGDGTRLSIL.

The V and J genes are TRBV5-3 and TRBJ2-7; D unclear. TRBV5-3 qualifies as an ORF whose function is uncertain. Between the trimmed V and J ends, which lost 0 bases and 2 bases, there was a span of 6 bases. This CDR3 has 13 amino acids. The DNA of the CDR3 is TGTGCCAGAAGCTTGGGCCCGACCTACGAGCAGTACTTC. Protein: CARSLGPTYEQYF.

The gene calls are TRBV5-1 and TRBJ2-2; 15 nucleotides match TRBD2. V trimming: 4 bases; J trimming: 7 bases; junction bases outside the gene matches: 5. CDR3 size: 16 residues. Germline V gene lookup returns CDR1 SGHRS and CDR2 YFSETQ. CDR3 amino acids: CASSTGLAGGFGELFF. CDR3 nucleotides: TGCGCCAGCAGCACGGGACTAGCGGGAGGATTCGGGGAGCTGTTTTTT.

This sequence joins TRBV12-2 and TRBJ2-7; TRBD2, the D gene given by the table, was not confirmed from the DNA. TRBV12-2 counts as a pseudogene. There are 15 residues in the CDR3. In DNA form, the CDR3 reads TGTGCAAGTCGGTTGAACGAGGGAGGGCCAAACGAGCAGTACTTC. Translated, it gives CASRLNEGGPNEQYF.

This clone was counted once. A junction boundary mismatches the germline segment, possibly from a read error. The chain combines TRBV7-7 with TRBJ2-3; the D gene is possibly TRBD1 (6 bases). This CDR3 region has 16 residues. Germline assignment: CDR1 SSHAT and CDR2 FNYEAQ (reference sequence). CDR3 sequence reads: CASSYRVKSGTDTQYF. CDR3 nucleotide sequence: TGTGCTAGCAGTTACAGGGTTAAATCTGGGACAGATACGCAGTATTTT.

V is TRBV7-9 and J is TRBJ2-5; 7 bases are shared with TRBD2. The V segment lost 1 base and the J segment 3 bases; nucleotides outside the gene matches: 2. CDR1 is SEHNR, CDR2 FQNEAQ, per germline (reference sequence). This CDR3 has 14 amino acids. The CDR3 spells CASSLGLAEETQYF. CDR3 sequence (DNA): TGTGCCAGCAGCTTAGGCCTAGCGGAAGAGACCCAGTACTTC.

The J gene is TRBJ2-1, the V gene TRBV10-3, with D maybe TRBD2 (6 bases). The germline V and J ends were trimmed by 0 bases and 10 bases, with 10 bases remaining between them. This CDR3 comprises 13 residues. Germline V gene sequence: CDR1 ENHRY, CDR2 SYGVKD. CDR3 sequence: CAISESGAGEQFF. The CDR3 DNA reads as TGTGCCATCAGTGAGTCGGGAGCGGGCGAGCAGTTCTTC.

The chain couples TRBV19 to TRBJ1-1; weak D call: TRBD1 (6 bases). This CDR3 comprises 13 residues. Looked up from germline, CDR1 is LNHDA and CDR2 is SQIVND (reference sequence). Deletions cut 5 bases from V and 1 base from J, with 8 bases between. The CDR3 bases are TGTGCCAGTAGTCGGGACACGAACACTGAAGCTTTCTTT. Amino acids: CASSRDTNTEAFF.

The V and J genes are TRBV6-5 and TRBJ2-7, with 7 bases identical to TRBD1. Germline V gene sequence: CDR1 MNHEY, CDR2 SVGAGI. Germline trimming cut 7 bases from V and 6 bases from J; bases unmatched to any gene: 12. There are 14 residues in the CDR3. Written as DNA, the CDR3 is TGTGCCAGCAAGCAATACAGGGGATTCGGCGAGCAGTACTTC. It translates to CASKQYRGFGEQYF.

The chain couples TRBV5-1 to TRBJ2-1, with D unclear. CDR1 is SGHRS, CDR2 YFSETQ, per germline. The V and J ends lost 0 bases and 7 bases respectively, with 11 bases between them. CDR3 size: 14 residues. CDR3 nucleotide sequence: TGCGCCAGCAGCTTGGCTCTAGTAAGTAATGAGCAGTTCTTC. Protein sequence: CASSLALVSNEQFF. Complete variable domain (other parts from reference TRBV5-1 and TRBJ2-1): KAGVTQTPRYLIKTRGQQVTLSCSPISGHRSVSWYQQTPGQGLQFLFEYFSETQRNKGNFPGRFSGRQFSNSRSEMNVSTLELGDSALYLCASSLALVSNEQFFGPGTRLTVL.

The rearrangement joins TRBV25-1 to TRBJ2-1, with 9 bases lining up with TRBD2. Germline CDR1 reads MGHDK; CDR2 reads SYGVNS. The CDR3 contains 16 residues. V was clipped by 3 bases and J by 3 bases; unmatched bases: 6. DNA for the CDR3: TGTGCCAGCAGTGACGGCGGGAGGGCGCTCTACAATGAGCAGTTCTTC. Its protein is CASSDGGRALYNEQFF.

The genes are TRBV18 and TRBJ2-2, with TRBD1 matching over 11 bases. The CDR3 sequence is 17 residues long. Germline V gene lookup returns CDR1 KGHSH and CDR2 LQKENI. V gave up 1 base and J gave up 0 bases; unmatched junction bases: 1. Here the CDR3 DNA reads TGTGCCAGCTCACCACGGGACAGGGGGTCGAACACCGGGGAGCTGTTTTTT. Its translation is CASSPRDRGSNTGELFF.

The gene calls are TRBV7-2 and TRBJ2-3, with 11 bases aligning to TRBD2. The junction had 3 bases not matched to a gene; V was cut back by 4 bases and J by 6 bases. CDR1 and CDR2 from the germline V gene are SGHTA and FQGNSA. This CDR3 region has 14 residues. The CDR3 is CASSSASGGDTQYF. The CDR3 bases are TGTGCCAGCAGCTCTGCTAGCGGGGGGGATACGCAGTATTTT.

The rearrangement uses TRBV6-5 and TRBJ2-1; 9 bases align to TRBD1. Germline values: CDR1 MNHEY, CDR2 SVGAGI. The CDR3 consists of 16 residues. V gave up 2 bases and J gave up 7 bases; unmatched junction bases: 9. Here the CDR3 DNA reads TGTGCCAGCAGTTACCTGGGACAGGGACCCATGAATGAGCAGTTCTTC. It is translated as CASSYLGQGPMNEQFF.

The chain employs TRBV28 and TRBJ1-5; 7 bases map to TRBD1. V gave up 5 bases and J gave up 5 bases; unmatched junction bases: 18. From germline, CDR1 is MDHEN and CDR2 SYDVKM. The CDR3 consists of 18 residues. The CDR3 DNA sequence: TGTGCCAGCAGTCATGGGTCCCCAAACAGGGGCCTCGATCAGCCCCAGCATTTT. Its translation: CASSHGSPNRGLDQPQHF.

CDR3 DNA: TGTGCCATCAGTGAGTCGGGAGGGGACGAGACCCAGTACTTC. This translates into CAISESGGDETQYF. The rearrangement joins TRBV10-3 to TRBJ2-5; TRBD2 matches 7 bases. CDR1 is ENHRY and CDR2 is SYGVKD in the germline V gene. The CDR3 runs to 14 residues. Trimming at V came to 0 bases and at J to 5 bases, leaving 3 bases not matched to a gene.

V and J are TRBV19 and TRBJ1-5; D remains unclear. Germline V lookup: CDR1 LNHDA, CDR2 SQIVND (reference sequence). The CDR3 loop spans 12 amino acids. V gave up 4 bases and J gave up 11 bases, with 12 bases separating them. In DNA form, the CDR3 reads TGTGCCAGTAGTAGCACACTCCAAGCCCAGCATTTT. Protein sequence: CASSSTLQAQHF. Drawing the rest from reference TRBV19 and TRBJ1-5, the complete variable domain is DGGITQSPKYLFRKEGQNVTLSCEQNLNHDAMYWYRQDPGQGLRLIYYSQIVNDFQKGDIAEGYSVSREKKESFPLTVTSAQKNPTAFYLCASSSTLQAQHFGDGTRLSIL.

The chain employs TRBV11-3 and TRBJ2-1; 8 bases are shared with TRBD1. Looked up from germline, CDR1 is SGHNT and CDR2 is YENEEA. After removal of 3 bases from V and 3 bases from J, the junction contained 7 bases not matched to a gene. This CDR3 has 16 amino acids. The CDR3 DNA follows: TGTGCCAGCAGCTTGGGGGGACAGGTTGTCTACAATGAGCAGTTCTTC. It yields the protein CASSLGGQVVYNEQFF.

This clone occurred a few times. In DNA form, the CDR3 reads TGTGCCAGCGGACAGGGTTTGGGGACCCAGTACTTC. It codes for CASGQGLGTQYF. This rearrangement joins TRBV19 to TRBJ2-5, with TRBD1 identical over 8 bases. CDR3 size: 12 residues. V lost 9 bases, J lost 7 bases, and 7 bases stayed unmatched. The germline V gene has CDR1 LNHDA and CDR2 SQIVND (reference sequence).

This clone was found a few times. The CDR3 sequence is CASSLSGNTEAFF. The CDR3, as DNA: TGTGCCAGCAGCTTATCAGGTAACACTGAAGCTTTCTTT. V and J are TRBV7-3 and TRBJ1-1; D is unresolved. Trimming shortened V by 2 bases and J by 2 bases, and 6 bases separated the two germline ends. The CDR3 is 13 amino acids. Germline lookup yields CDR1 SGHTA and CDR2 FQGTGA.